These 16 T cell receptor beta chains share one sample of origin, sequenced in a study of T cell changes during pregnancy in multiple sclerosis. Sequencing used immunoSEQ multiplex PCR; TCRdb keeps in-frame clones, though not all of them. The table includes roughly 110,000 clones, 85% to 95% detected once. Sample: peripheral blood, taken in the third trimester of pregnancy. The receptor source for this set is a female donor in good health, enrolled as a control in a pregnancy study.

The chain links TRBV11-1 to TRBJ2-7, with a weak D call TRBD1 (5 bases). Germline CDR1 and CDR2: SGHAT and FQDESV (reference sequence). CDR3 length: 15 residues. The V end was cut by 4 bases, the J end by 2 bases, with 15 bases between. The CDR3 coding sequence is TGTGCCAGCAGCTCTCACAGGACCCAGACCTACGAGCAGTACTTC. Its translation: CASSSHRTQTYEQYF.

The CDR3 reads CAIRETDRLKAFF. CDR3 coding DNA: TGTGCCATCAGGGAGACCGACAGGTTGAAAGCTTTCTTT. This chain uses TRBV10-3 with TRBJ1-1, with D maybe TRBD1 (6 bases). This CDR3 spans 13 amino acids. With 6 bases removed from V and 9 bases from J, the gap between germline ends came to 17 bases. Germline V gene data show CDR1 as ENHRY and CDR2 as SYGVKD.

This chain joins TRBV5-6 and TRBJ2-5; D ambiguous. This CDR3 region has 16 residues. Trimming stripped 1 base from V and 4 bases from J, with 17 bases between. CDR1 SGHDT and CDR2 YYEEEE come from the germline V gene. CDR3 sequence reads: CASSLYYSTVGETQYF. In DNA form, the CDR3 reads TGTGCCAGCAGCTTGTACTACTCCACTGTCGGAGAGACCCAGTACTTC.

This clone occurred once. V usage is TRBV11-2 and J usage is TRBJ2-5; 8 nucleotides line up with TRBD1. Losses at the gene ends were 3 bases for V and 1 base for J; bases not matched to a gene: 1. The CDR3 has 14 residues. Per germline, CDR1 SGHAT and CDR2 FQNNGV. The CDR3 protein is CASSFTGGQETQYF. The CDR3 nucleotides read TGTGCCAGCAGCTTTACAGGGGGCCAAGAGACCCAGTACTTC.

CDR3 region: CASSLGRGGYTF. CDR3 bases: TGTGCCAGCAGCCTTGGTCGGGGAGGCTACACCTTC. This chain links TRBV5-4 with TRBJ1-2, with D hard to call. The CDR3 consists of 12 residues. Deletions cut 4 bases from V and 8 bases from J, with 12 bases between. Germline loops: CDR1 SGHNT, CDR2 YYREEE (reference sequence).

The chain recombines TRBV18 with TRBJ1-2; D is unresolved. Germline CDR1 and CDR2: KGHSH and LQKENI. CDR3 length: 11 residues. V lost 5 bases, J lost 6 bases, and 7 bases lay in between. The CDR3 nucleotides are TGTGCCAGCTCAGAACAGAATGGCTACACCTTC. It specifies CASSEQNGYTF.

The chain employs TRBV11-3 and TRBJ2-7; 8 bases match TRBD1. Trimming cost V 5 bases and J 0 bases; bases outside gene matches: 6. The CDR3 is 15 residues long. Germline V CDR1 and CDR2: SGHNT, YENEEA. DNA for the CDR3: TGTGCCAGCAGCACCTCGACAGGGGTCTCCTACGAGCAGTACTTC. Amino acids: CASSTSTGVSYEQYF.

This chain connects TRBV27 to TRBJ2-7; D is perhaps TRBD1 (6 bases). The CDR3 is 15 amino acids. V was cut by 5 bases and J by 0 bases, with 14 bases left in between. Germline loops: CDR1 MNHEY, CDR2 SMNVEV (reference sequence). The CDR3, as DNA: TGTGCCAGCAGTCCCCACAGGGCCCCCTCCTACGAGCAGTACTTC. It is translated as CASSPHRAPSYEQYF.

The chain links TRBV5-4 to TRBJ1-2; possible D gene TRBD1, 5 bases. Between the trimmed V and J ends, which lost 3 bases and 7 bases, there was a span of 16 bases. The CDR3 contains 14 residues. Germline V gives CDR1 SGHNT, CDR2 YYREEE (reference sequence). The CDR3 region is CASSSFQGSGGYTF. The CDR3 nucleotides are TGTGCCAGCAGCTCCTTCCAGGGTAGCGGTGGCTACACCTTC.

The rearrangement joins TRBV9 to TRBJ1-1; no definite D call. The germline V and J ends were trimmed by 0 bases and 0 bases, with 9 bases remaining between them. CDR3 length equals 15 residues. Germline CDR1 and CDR2: SGDLS and YYNGEE. As DNA, the CDR3 is TGTGCCAGCAGCGTAGCTGCCCAGGTGAACACTGAAGCTTTCTTT. This codes for CASSVAAQVNTEAFF.

The chain is built from TRBV10-3 and TRBJ2-1; TRBD2 matches 8 bases. The CDR3 is 13 amino acids. V was pared by 5 bases and J by 10 bases, with 7 bases of the junction left unmatched. Germline V lookup: CDR1 ENHRY, CDR2 SYGVKD. This CDR3 reads CAISPATGGEQFF. In DNA, the CDR3 is TGTGCCATCAGTCCTGCTACGGGGGGGGAGCAGTTCTTC.

This clone was seen only once. The CDR3 reads CASGLRLAGFNEQFF. CDR3 DNA: TGTGCCAGCGGCCTACGACTAGCGGGGTTCAATGAGCAGTTCTTC. The chain has TRBV13 and TRBJ2-1; 11 bases are shared with TRBD2. Germline loops: CDR1 PRHDT, CDR2 FYEKMQ (reference sequence). The J segment lost 6 bases and the V segment lost 8 bases, leaving 9 bases of the junction unmatched. This CDR3 has 15 amino acids.

CDR3 in DNA: TGTGCCAGCAGCATAGGGGGGCTGGAGACCCAGTACTTC. Translation: CASSIGGLETQYF. The genes are TRBV7-2 and TRBJ2-5; D might be TRBD1 or TRBD2, each matching 6 bases. The germline V gene encodes CDR1 SGHTA and CDR2 FQGNSA. This CDR3 is 13 amino acids long. V was pared by 5 bases and J by 5 bases, with 12 bases between.

This rearrangement joins TRBV7-2 to TRBJ2-3; possible D gene TRBD1, 5 bases. The germline V gene has CDR1 SGHTA and CDR2 FQGNSA. CDR3 length: 17 residues. V lost 1 base and J 1 base, leaving 15 bases between the germline ends. The CDR3 region has the DNA TGTGCCAGCAGCTTAGGAATAGGGCAGGGTGGCACAGATACGCAGTATTTT. It yields the protein CASSLGIGQGGTDTQYF.

The genes are TRBV13 and TRBJ1-1; 7 bases map to TRBD1. This CDR3 spans 14 amino acids. Per germline, CDR1 PRHDT and CDR2 FYEKMQ (reference sequence). The trim removed 6 bases at V and 3 bases at J, leaving 7 bases unmatched. Here the CDR3 DNA reads TGTGCCAGCAGACAACAGGGGTACGACACTGAAGCTTTCTTT. Translation: CASRQQGYDTEAFF.

V is TRBV30 and J is TRBJ2-5; 9 nucleotides line up with TRBD2. The CDR3 spans 15 residues. Germline assignment: CDR1 GTSNPN and CDR2 SVGIG (reference sequence). V shed 3 bases, J shed 5 bases, and the junction held 10 bases outside the gene matches. The CDR3 DNA sequence: TGTGCCTGGAGCGCTCCGGCGGGGGGGTGGGAGACCCAGTACTTC. Protein: CAWSAPAGGWETQYF.